This passage covers 20 T cell receptor beta chains from one sample sequenced in a study of T cells in Graves' hyperthyroidism and ophthalmopathy. Amplification of TCR beta CDR3 regions used RNA as the template. During a first-round RT-PCR of the TCR CDR3, the HTBI primer set was used. MiXCR, run by TCRdb on the multiplex PCR reads, gives a single entry per CDR3 protein. The sample consists of 600,000 to 700,000 distinct CDR3 sequences, just under 45% of them appearing once. Sequenced material: peripheral blood or thyroid tissue (not recorded which). The receptor set was obtained from an adult man with Graves' disease, either hyperthyroidism or ophthalmopathy (not recorded which).

This clonotype showed up just a few times. The J gene is TRBJ1-2, the V gene TRBV7-8; 11 bases are shared with TRBD1. This CDR3 region has 15 residues. The ends lost 5 bases at V and 2 bases at J; junction bases unmatched: 4. Germline CDR1 and CDR2: SGHVS and FQNEAQ. For the CDR3, the DNA is TGTGCCAGCAGCGGACAGGGGGCAGTAAACTATGGCTACACCTTC. Translated, it gives CASSGQGAVNYGYTF.

Comment on this clonotype: A read error may explain this, as a much larger clone is one base away. The V call is TRBV2, the J call TRBJ2-5; 7 bases line up with TRBD2. The J segment lost 7 bases and the V segment lost 4 bases, leaving 9 bases of the junction unmatched. Germline V CDR1 and CDR2: SNHLY, FYNNEI. The CDR3 contains 14 residues. Here the CDR3 DNA reads TGTGCCAGCAGTGTCCCGGGAGGCTACGGGACCCAGTACTTC. This codes for CASSVPGGYGTQYF.

This clonotype was found a few times. The genes are TRBV7-2 and TRBJ2-7; no clear D. This CDR3 has 12 residues. Germline V gives CDR1 SGHTA, CDR2 FQGNSA. V gave up 1 base and J gave up 6 bases, with 7 bases separating them. Here the CDR3 reads CASSLDYGEQYF. CDR3 in DNA: TGTGCCAGCAGCTTAGATTATGGCGAGCAGTACTTC.

This chain joins TRBV27 and TRBJ2-5, with TRBD2 identical over 7 bases. Losses at the gene ends were 1 base for V and 3 bases for J; bases not matched to a gene: 5. The CDR3 totals 15 residues. The germline V gene has CDR1 MNHEY and CDR2 SMNVEV (reference sequence). The CDR3 loop is CASSLYGGSKETQYF. Written as DNA, the CDR3 is TGTGCCAGCAGTTTATACGGCGGGAGTAAAGAGACCCAGTACTTC.

The chain recombines TRBV7-9 with TRBJ2-7, with D possibly being TRBD2 (5 bases). This CDR3 is 16 amino acids long. Germline V gene sequence: CDR1 SEHNR, CDR2 FQNEAQ (reference sequence). V was shortened by 1 base and J by 0 bases, with 13 bases between the two germline ends. The CDR3 here is CASSLERSAISYEQYF. The CDR3 DNA follows: TGTGCCAGCAGCTTAGAGCGGTCAGCAATCTCCTACGAGCAGTACTTC.

The gene calls are TRBV20-1 and TRBJ2-2; no reliable D call. This CDR3 is 13 amino acids long. The germline V gene encodes CDR1 DFQATT and CDR2 SNEGSKA (reference sequence). Trimming cost V 0 bases and J 6 bases, with 8 bases left between them. The CDR3 DNA reads as TGCAGTGCTAGAGATGTGGGTGCCGGGGAGCTGTTTTTT. This codes for CSARDVGAGELFF.

This clonotype was detected a few times. The V gene is TRBV20-1, the J gene TRBJ2-5; D is tentatively TRBD1 or TRBD2 (6 bases each). V was clipped by 7 bases and J by 4 bases, with 16 bases between them. CDR3 length: 13 residues. Per the germline V gene, CDR1 is DFQATT and CDR2 is SNEGSKA (reference sequence). The CDR3 region is CSGVRGRAETQYF. In DNA form, the CDR3 reads TGCAGTGGTGTCCGGGGGCGGGCAGAGACCCAGTACTTC.

The J gene is TRBJ1-1, the V gene TRBV6-1; 7 nucleotides agree with TRBD1. V lost 6 bases to trimming and J lost 5 bases; unmatched junction nucleotides: 9. This CDR3 has 14 residues. Looked up from germline, CDR1 is MNHNS and CDR2 is SASEGT. The CDR3 region has the DNA TGTGCCAGCAGAGACACAGGGGTGGAGACTGAAGCTTTCTTT. Translation gives CASRDTGVETEAFF.

This clonotype was observed at least ten times. The CDR3 loop is CSVEDAKEDGYTF. CDR3 in DNA: TGCAGCGTTGAAGATGCTAAAGAGGATGGCTACACCTTC. The chain joins TRBV29-1 to TRBJ1-2; no firm D call. V lost 0 bases and J lost 6, with 11 bases in between. CDR1 is SQVTM and CDR2 is ANQGSEA in the germline V gene. The CDR3 loop spans 13 amino acids.

This clonotype showed up many times. V gene TRBV10-3 combines with J gene TRBJ2-5; 12 nucleotides align to TRBD2. The J segment lost 5 bases and the V segment lost 0 bases, leaving 7 bases of the junction unmatched. This CDR3 is built from 17 residues. CDR1 and CDR2 from the germline V gene are ENHRY and SYGVKD. Written as DNA, the CDR3 is TGTGCCATCAGTGAGTCGACTAGCGGGGGCCAGGAGGAGACCCAGTACTTC. It encodes CAISESTSGGQEETQYF.

V and J are TRBV20-1 and TRBJ2-5; 7 nucleotides match TRBD2. The J segment lost 5 bases and the V segment lost 6 bases, leaving 6 bases of the junction unmatched. The CDR3 length is 12 residues. Per the germline V gene, CDR1 is DFQATT and CDR2 is SNEGSKA (reference sequence). The CDR3 region has the DNA TGCAGTGCCGACGGGGGAGGGGAGACCCAGTACTTC. This codes for CSADGGGETQYF.

This chain joins TRBV29-1 and TRBJ1-2; D is perhaps TRBD1 (5 bases). This CDR3 spans 12 amino acids. CDR1 and CDR2 (germline): SQVTM, ANQGSEA. The CDR3: CTLRRGRDGYTF. In DNA, the CDR3 is TGCACCCTGCGAAGGGGCCGGGATGGCTACACCTTC. The full variable domain, rest sourced from reference TRBV29-1 and TRBJ1-2, is SAVISQKPSRDICQRGTSLTIQCQVDSQVTMMFWYRQQPGQSLTLIATANQGSEATYESGFVIDKFPISRPNLTFSTLTVSNMSPEDSSIYLCTLRRGRDGYTFGSGTRLTVV.

The J gene is TRBJ1-1, the V gene TRBV29-1; TRBD1 agrees at 7 bases. The CDR3 runs 13 residues. Germline V gene sequence: CDR1 SQVTM, CDR2 ANQGSEA. Losses at the gene ends were 6 bases for V and 5 bases for J; bases not matched to a gene: 9. CDR3 sequence: CSVYGQGGTEAFF. CDR3 bases: TGCAGCGTCTACGGCCAGGGGGGGACTGAAGCTTTCTTT. The full variable domain, with the rest looked up from reference TRBV29-1 and TRBJ1-1, is SAVISQKPSRDICQRGTSLTIQCQVDSQVTMMFWYRQQPGQSLTLIATANQGSEATYESGFVIDKFPISRPNLTFSTLTVSNMSPEDSSIYLCSVYGQGGTEAFFGQGTRLTVV.

The rearrangement joins TRBV20-1 to TRBJ2-5, with 10 bases fitting TRBD2. J gave up 2 bases and V 3 bases, and 12 bases lay outside the gene matches. Germline CDR1 DFQATT, CDR2 SNEGSKA (reference sequence). The CDR3 spans 17 residues. The CDR3 is CSASDALGLAYQETQYF. DNA of the CDR3: TGCAGTGCTAGTGATGCGTTGGGACTAGCGTATCAAGAGACCCAGTACTTC.

This clonotype was seen only once. The V and J genes are TRBV7-3 and TRBJ1-1, with D unclear. This CDR3 spans 13 amino acids. The V and J ends lost 1 base and 3 bases respectively, with 6 bases between them. The germline CDR1 and CDR2 sequences are SGHTA and FQGTGA. As DNA, the CDR3 is TGTGCCAGCAGCTTAATAGTCGACACTGAAGCTTTCTTT. It is translated as CASSLIVDTEAFF.

This chain uses TRBV5-1 with TRBJ2-7; 10 nucleotides align to TRBD1. In germline, CDR1 is SGHRS, CDR2 YFSETQ. Trimming at V came to 0 bases and at J to 3 bases, leaving 3 bases not matched to a gene. The CDR3 is made up of 15 amino acids. CDR3 in amino acids: CASSLEGTGDYEQYF. In nucleotides, the CDR3 is TGCGCCAGCAGCTTGGAAGGGACAGGGGACTACGAGCAGTACTTC.

This clonotype was observed at least ten times. The chain employs TRBV2 and TRBJ1-5; 7 positions match TRBD1. The ends lost 1 base at V and 6 bases at J; junction bases unmatched: 6. The V gene's germline CDR1 is SNHLY and CDR2 FYNNEI. The CDR3 is made up of 15 amino acids. The CDR3 region is CASSEDRGASQPQHF. The CDR3 region has the DNA TGTGCCAGCAGTGAAGACAGGGGCGCCTCTCAGCCCCAGCATTTT.

This clonotype has just a few counts. The rearrangement joins TRBV12-3 or TRBV12-4 to TRBJ2-7; the D gene could be TRBD1 or TRBD2 (6 bases each). This CDR3 is built from 13 residues. Trimming took off 6 bases at V and 0 bases at J, with 9 bases between the two ends. In nucleotides, the CDR3 is TGTGCCAGCAGGGGGGGACACTCCTACGAGCAGTACTTC. This codes for CASRGGHSYEQYF.

This clonotype was seen ten or more times. The chain is built from TRBV29-1 and TRBJ2-7, with D possibly being TRBD1 (6 bases). CDR3 length equals 12 residues. Germline-derived CDR1 and CDR2 are SQVTM and ANQGSEA. V gave up 4 bases and J gave up 5 bases, with 12 bases separating them. This CDR3 reads CSVVARGHEQYF. The CDR3 DNA sequence: TGCAGCGTTGTCGCCAGGGGTCACGAGCAGTACTTC.

This clonotype has a handful of counts. CDR3 in amino acids: CASSAGTGLTGELFF. As DNA, the CDR3 is TGTGCCAGCAGTGCCGGGACAGGGCTTACCGGGGAGCTGTTTTTT. The chain couples TRBV2 to TRBJ2-2; 9 nucleotides align to TRBD1. This CDR3 is built from 15 residues. CDR1 is SNHLY and CDR2 is FYNNEI in the germline V gene. V shed 4 bases and J 5 bases; nucleotides not matched to a gene: 5.